These 19 T cell receptor beta chains were all obtained from the same sample, sequenced in a study of T cells after yellow fever vaccination (dated by TCRdb to about 2019). The library was generated by 5' RACE. The data were produced on an Illumina HiSeq 2500. TCRdb applied fastp at Q25 and MiXCR to the public reads, then kept only in-frame beta chains. Rows matching on CDR3 protein sequence are summarized as one entry with the most common DNA and genes. The sample yields under 600,000 distinct CDR3 sequences; approximately 12% were counted once. The leading ten clones occupy over 13% of the sample. The sample's treatment or condition, from its label and the paper: live attenuated yellow fever vaccine strain. The specimen comprised PBMCs, sampled on the day of the yellow fever booster vaccination. The receptors here all came from a man younger than 45 who received the YFV17D yellow fever vaccine.

This sequence joins TRBV28 and TRBJ2-4, with D unclear. Trimming shortened V by 4 bases and J by 12 bases, and 13 bases separated the two germline ends. The germline V gene encodes CDR1 MDHEN and CDR2 SYDVKM. The CDR3 totals 12 residues. The CDR3 DNA follows: TGTGCCAGCAGTTCCCTACTCGGCAGTCAGTACTTC. It codes for CASSSLLGSQYF.

The V call is TRBV18, the J call TRBJ2-7, with no clear D. Per germline, CDR1 KGHSH and CDR2 LQKENI. With 4 bases removed from V and 4 bases from J, the gap between germline ends came to 14 bases. The CDR3 contains 14 residues. The CDR3 nucleotides read TGTGCCAGCTCACGCGCAGATACAGCGTACGAGCAGTACTTC. Amino acid sequence: CASSRADTAYEQYF.

This clonotype turned up a few times. The rearrangement uses TRBV5-1 and TRBJ2-2; D remains ambiguous. Trimming took off 0 bases at V and 7 bases at J, with 7 bases between the two ends. CDR1 and CDR2 (germline): SGHRS, YFSETQ. CDR3 length equals 13 residues. The CDR3 nucleotides read TGCGCCAGCAGCTTGGGGGCAGTCGGGGAGCTGTTTTTT. It encodes CASSLGAVGELFF.

This clonotype was detected a few times. The CDR3 DNA reads as TGCGCCAGCTATCTCCGGCCCCTGTCGGAGACCCAGTACTTC. Translating gives CASYLRPLSETQYF. The chain has TRBV5-1 and TRBJ2-5; D gene uncertain. The CDR3 extends over 14 amino acids. Trimming shortened V by 7 bases and J by 5 bases, and 18 bases separated the two germline ends. Germline V gives CDR1 SGHRS, CDR2 YFSETQ.

This clonotype has a handful of counts. The rearrangement uses TRBV13 and TRBJ1-1; tentative D call: TRBD1 (6 bases). From germline, CDR1 is PRHDT and CDR2 FYEKMQ (reference sequence). The CDR3 has 17 amino acids. The V gene lost 0 bases and the J gene lost 0 bases, with 14 bases spanning the gap. CDR3: CASSLGPGHIMNTEAFF. CDR3 nucleotides: TGTGCCAGCAGCTTAGGCCCGGGACACATTATGAACACTGAAGCTTTCTTT. Together with reference TRBV13 and TRBJ1-1, the CDR3 gives the full variable domain: AAGVIQSPRHLIKEKRETATLKCYPIPRHDTVYWYQQGPGQDPQFLISFYEKMQSDKGSIPDRFSAQQFSDYHSELNMSSLELGDSALYFCASSLGPGHIMNTEAFFGQGTRLTVV.

The J gene is TRBJ1-1, the V gene TRBV12-3 or TRBV12-4; no clear D. The CDR3 covers 12 residues. Trimming removed 6 bases at V and 9 bases at J, with 14 bases between. CDR3 bases: TGTGCCAGCAGCATGCGGATAGGGAAAGCTTTCTTT. It specifies CASSMRIGKAFF.

The CDR3 reads CASSFDEGNEQFF. CDR3 bases: TGTGCCAGCAGCTTTGATGAGGGGAATGAGCAGTTCTTC. The chain joins TRBV5-4 to TRBJ2-1; D assignment may be TRBD1 or TRBD2 (5 bases each). CDR1 and CDR2 (germline): SGHNT, YYREEE (reference sequence). V was clipped by 2 bases and J by 7 bases, with 10 bases between them. The CDR3 loop spans 13 amino acids.

This clonotype was counted between two and nine times. The CDR3 loop is CSARPIGGPSYNEQFF. The CDR3 nucleotides read TGCAGTGCTAGACCGATCGGGGGTCCCTCCTACAATGAGCAGTTCTTC. The chain carries TRBV20-1 and TRBJ2-1; TRBD2 might be the D (6 bases). In germline, CDR1 is DFQATT, CDR2 SNEGSKA (reference sequence). The CDR3 covers 16 residues. V dropped 2 bases and J dropped 0 bases, with 14 bases sitting between them.

J is TRBJ2-1 and V is TRBV15; D call uncertain. Germline CDR1 and CDR2: LNHNV and YYDKDF (reference sequence). The germline V and J ends were trimmed by 4 bases and 10 bases, with 17 bases remaining between them. The CDR3 contains 14 residues. The CDR3 loop reads CATSITRPGSEQFF. CDR3 nucleotides: TGTGCCACCAGCATAACAAGGCCGGGCTCGGAGCAGTTCTTC.

In its sample, this clonotype was seen a few times. This chain links TRBV7-2 with TRBJ2-1; D gene uncertain. The V end was cut by 2 bases, the J end by 7 bases, with 18 bases between. This CDR3 is built from 16 residues. The V gene's germline CDR1 is SGHTA and CDR2 FQGNSA. The CDR3 region has the DNA TGTGCCAGCAGCTTAATCGAAGACGGGTATAAGAATGAGCAGTTCTTC. This sequence encodes CASSLIEDGYKNEQFF.

The gene calls are TRBV10-3 and TRBJ2-2, with D possibly called TRBD1 or TRBD2 (5 bases each). The CDR3 covers 14 residues. Trimming left V 10 bases short and J 6 bases short, with 18 bases between. Germline V gene lookup returns CDR1 ENHRY and CDR2 SYGVKD. CDR3 region: CATRDGADSGELFF. The CDR3 DNA follows: TGTGCCACGAGGGACGGAGCTGACTCCGGGGAGCTGTTTTTT.

This clonotype was recorded a few times. This chain uses TRBV3-1 with TRBJ2-2; no reliable D call. V lost 4 bases, J lost 6 bases, and 9 bases lay in between. Germline V gives CDR1 LGHDT, CDR2 YNNKEL (reference sequence). The CDR3 is 13 residues long. This chain's CDR3 is CASSPYGAGELFF. The CDR3 DNA is TGTGCCAGCAGCCCTTATGGAGCCGGGGAGCTGTTTTTT.

This clonotype has a count of ten or more. The chain has TRBV20-1 and TRBJ2-1; TRBD2 aligns across 7 bases. V gave up 6 bases and J gave up 7 bases; unmatched junction bases: 12. The CDR3 contains 14 residues. Per germline, CDR1 DFQATT and CDR2 SNEGSKA (reference sequence). CDR3 amino acids: CSATWEGRGNEQFF. For the CDR3, the DNA is TGCAGTGCGACGTGGGAGGGCCGGGGAAATGAGCAGTTCTTC.

This clonotype was seen only a few times. The rearrangement links TRBV20-1 to TRBJ2-5; D remains unclear. Germline CDR1 and CDR2: DFQATT and SNEGSKA (reference sequence). V was cut by 7 bases and J by 2 bases, with 14 bases left in between. This CDR3 spans 13 amino acids. The CDR3 nucleotides are TGCAGTGTATTCCGTGGGTCTCAAGAGACCCAGTACTTC. Protein product: CSVFRGSQETQYF.

The chain is built from TRBV7-2 and TRBJ2-5, with no clear D. This CDR3 region has 13 residues. The V end lost 2 bases, the J end lost 4 bases, and 8 bases lay between the germline ends. Germline V CDR1 and CDR2: SGHTA, FQGNSA. The CDR3 region has the DNA TGTGCCAGCAGCTTAATAGGCGGAGAGACCCAGTACTTC. This translates into CASSLIGGETQYF.

The V and J genes are TRBV6-1 and TRBJ1-1; D unclear. Per germline, CDR1 MNHNS and CDR2 SASEGT. The CDR3 is 15 residues long. The V and J ends lost 7 bases and 1 base respectively, with 16 bases between them. Here the CDR3 reads CASKDRQTTNTEAFF. Written as DNA, the CDR3 is TGTGCCAGCAAAGATCGGCAGACAACGAACACTGAAGCTTTCTTT.

This clonotype was seen many times. The chain uses TRBV6-1 and TRBJ2-5; D call uncertain. Per the germline V gene, CDR1 is MNHNS and CDR2 is SASEGT. V lost 6 bases to trimming and J lost 7 bases, with 9 bases between them. CDR3 length: 11 amino acids. Here the CDR3 reads CASSDTLTQYF. CDR3 nucleotide sequence: TGTGCCAGCAGCGACACTCTGACCCAGTACTTC.

The sample holds many counts of this clonotype. The chain recombines TRBV11-2 with TRBJ2-3; the D is unclear. V lost 0 bases and J 3 bases, leaving 7 bases between the germline ends. Germline CDR1 SGHAT, CDR2 FQNNGV. This CDR3 contains 14 residues. CDR3 in amino acids: CASSLEDATDTQYF. The CDR3 DNA follows: TGTGCCAGCAGCTTAGAAGACGCTACAGATACGCAGTATTTT.

This clonotype was counted many times. This chain connects TRBV10-2 to TRBJ2-1, with 7 bases fitting TRBD2. This CDR3 spans 16 amino acids. The V gene end was trimmed by 8 bases and the J gene end by 6 bases; junction bases not matched to a gene: 16. Looked up from germline, CDR1 is WSHSY and CDR2 is SAAADI. CDR3 residues: CASFAGTTTTLNEQFF. Written as DNA, the CDR3 is TGCGCCAGCTTCGCCGGGACTACCACGACGCTCAATGAGCAGTTCTTC.